This T cell receptor (beta chain) is from a study of T cells in pancreatic ductal adenocarcinoma. Study-wide points: Blood had more productive templates and around 8-fold more unique clonotypes than tumor.

CDR1 SEHNR and CDR2 FQNEAQ come from the germline V gene (reference sequence). The junction had 7 bases not matched to a gene; V was cut back by 4 bases and J by 7 bases. The CDR3 has 14 residues. Details on this clone: The antigen is not known.

Selected pancreatic ductal adenocarcinoma patients had undergone surgery without neoadjuvant therapy. The table came from immunoSEQ multiplex PCR; TCRdb's copy has only in-frame clones and leaves some out. The repertoire holds 85,000 to 120,000 clones, with 90% to 95% as singletons. The sequence was collected from a human donor with pancreatic ductal adenocarcinoma. The sequencing input was PBMCs. This chain connects TRBV7-9 to TRBJ1-5; 7 bases align to TRBD1. The CDR3 here is CASSWQGVGQPQHF. The CDR3, as DNA: TGTGCCAGCAGCTGGCAGGGGGTGGGACAGCCCCAGCATTTT.